The 16 T cell receptor beta chains presented below share a single source sample, sequenced in a study of T cell responses to AZD1222 COVID-19 vaccine. Method: immunoSEQ multiplex PCR; TCRdb's copy keeps in-frame clones and lacks some. The sample lists approximately 100,000 clones, nearly 90% occurring once. Sequenced here: peripheral blood, sampled 28 days after the second AZD1222 dose. All receptors derive from an adult who received the AZD1222 COVID-19 vaccine.

The rearrangement joins TRBV28 to TRBJ2-2; 14 bases align to TRBD2. The V gene's germline CDR1 is MDHEN and CDR2 SYDVKM. V was clipped by 6 bases and J by 5 bases; unmatched bases: 14. The CDR3 contains 19 residues. CDR3: CASSPTGLAGGFETGELFF. The CDR3 coding sequence is TGTGCCAGCAGCCCTACCGGACTAGCGGGAGGATTTGAGACCGGGGAGCTGTTTTTT.

The chain recombines TRBV12-3 or TRBV12-4 with TRBJ1-1; D gene uncertain. V was cut by 5 bases and J by 1 base, with 8 bases left in between. There are 13 residues in the CDR3. DNA of the CDR3: TGTGCCAGCAGTCCCGGGTGGAACACTGAAGCTTTCTTT. It encodes CASSPGWNTEAFF.

The chain carries TRBV11-3 and TRBJ1-6, with TRBD1 identical over 7 bases. The J segment lost 7 bases and the V segment lost 5 bases, leaving 11 bases of the junction unmatched. Germline V gene lookup returns CDR1 SGHNT and CDR2 YENEEA. The CDR3 runs to 16 residues. In DNA, the CDR3 is TGTGCCAGCAGCCTTATCTCAAGGGACAGAAATTCACCCCTCCACTTT. Encoded protein: CASSLISRDRNSPLHF.

This sequence joins TRBV6-1 and TRBJ1-4; no reliable D call. Germline CDR1 and CDR2: MNHNS and SASEGT. The CDR3 consists of 13 residues. The V gene lost 3 bases and the J gene lost 8 bases, with 10 bases spanning the gap. CDR3 DNA: TGTGCCAGCAGTGAGCCAGGTAGAGAAAAACTGTTTTTT. Translating it yields CASSEPGREKLFF.

This chain joins TRBV5-8 and TRBJ1-4; 8 positions match TRBD1. Germline V gene data show CDR1 as SGHTS and CDR2 as YDEGEE. This CDR3 comprises 16 residues. Trimming at V came to 0 bases and at J to 5 bases, leaving 6 bases not matched to a gene. The CDR3 DNA reads as TGTGCCAGCAGCTTGGCCGCGGACAGGGCAAATGAAAAACTGTTTTTT. Translated, it gives CASSLAADRANEKLFF.

The chain is built from TRBV3-1 (or the pseudogene TRBV3-2) and TRBJ1-1, with D possibly matching TRBD1 (6 bases). This CDR3 has 14 residues. Germline assignment: CDR1 LGHDT and CDR2 YNNKEL (reference sequence). The V and J ends lost 5 bases and 4 bases respectively, with 14 bases between them. CDR3: CASSGSTGSTEAFF. The CDR3 DNA follows: TGTGCCAGCAGCGGCTCAACAGGGTCCACTGAAGCTTTCTTT.

This chain joins TRBV10-3 and TRBJ1-3; a weak D match, TRBD1 (6 bases). There are 16 residues in the CDR3. Per germline, CDR1 ENHRY and CDR2 SYGVKD. With 0 bases removed from V and 3 bases from J, the gap between germline ends came to 12 bases. DNA of the CDR3: TGTGCCATCAGTGAGTCGGGCAGGGGAAATGGAAACACCATATATTTT. It is translated as CAISESGRGNGNTIYF.

J is TRBJ2-1 and V is TRBV7-2; maybe TRBD2 (6 bases). Germline V CDR1 and CDR2: SGHTA, FQGNSA. Deletions cut 4 bases from V and 2 bases from J, with 12 bases between. The CDR3 length is 15 residues. CDR3: CASSWGVSPYNEQFF. As DNA, the CDR3 is TGTGCCAGCAGCTGGGGGGTTAGCCCCTACAATGAGCAGTTCTTC.

The chain links TRBV7-2 to TRBJ1-1, with 7 nucleotides matching TRBD1. The CDR3 loop spans 14 amino acids. The junction had 6 bases not matched to a gene; V was cut back by 5 bases and J by 3 bases. From germline, CDR1 is SGHTA and CDR2 FQGNSA. CDR3 DNA: TGTGCCAGCAGCCCAGGGACAGCCTACACTGAAGCTTTCTTT. It translates to CASSPGTAYTEAFF.

The V gene is TRBV2, the J gene TRBJ1-1; 7 nucleotides match TRBD1. The trim removed 6 bases at V and 0 bases at J, leaving 4 bases unmatched. This CDR3 has 14 residues. Germline loops: CDR1 SNHLY, CDR2 FYNNEI. The CDR3 nucleotides read TGTGCCAGCAGAGAGGGGGCCATGAACACTGAAGCTTTCTTT. Amino acids: CASREGAMNTEAFF.

The chain uses TRBV6-1 and TRBJ2-2; D is ambiguous. In germline, CDR1 is MNHNS, CDR2 SASEGT. V was pared by 3 bases and J by 4 bases, with 18 bases between. CDR3 length: 17 amino acids. This chain's CDR3 is CASSELDRVTGTGELFF. DNA for the CDR3: TGTGCCAGCAGTGAGCTGGACCGGGTTACCGGCACCGGGGAGCTGTTTTTT.

The chain joins TRBV7-6 to TRBJ2-7; D may be TRBD1 or TRBD2 (6 bases each). V lost 1 base to trimming and J lost 2 bases, with 12 bases between them. CDR1 is SGHVS, CDR2 FNYEAQ, per germline. The CDR3 has 15 residues. In nucleotides, the CDR3 is TGTGCCAGCAGCTTAGGTCCAGGGGAGGCCTACGAGCAGTACTTC. It translates to CASSLGPGEAYEQYF. The variable domain in full, completed from reference TRBV7-6 and TRBJ2-7, reads GAGVSQSPRYKVTKRGQDVALRCDPISGHVSLYWYRQALGQGPEFLTYFNYEAQQDKSGLPNDRFSAERPEGSISTLTIQRTEQRDSAMYRCASSLGPGEAYEQYFGPGTRLTVT.

This chain links TRBV3-1 (or the pseudogene TRBV3-2) with TRBJ2-3; 14 bases line up with TRBD2. This CDR3 has 18 amino acids. After removal of 9 bases from V and 3 bases from J, the junction contained 14 bases not matched to a gene. Germline values: CDR1 LGHDT, CDR2 YNNKEL (reference sequence). The CDR3 bases are TGTGCCAGTCGATCCGGGACTAGCGGGAGTTGGGGTACAGATACGCAGTATTTT. It specifies CASRSGTSGSWGTDTQYF.

The chain is built from TRBV5-1 and TRBJ1-1; the D gene is possibly TRBD1 (6 bases). CDR1 is SGHRS, CDR2 YFSETQ, per germline. This CDR3 has 13 amino acids. Trimming took off 0 bases at V and 4 bases at J, with 7 bases between the two ends. Here the CDR3 DNA reads TGCGCCAGCAGCTTGGGAGGGGGCACTGAAGCTTTCTTT. Translating gives CASSLGGGTEAFF. Using reference TRBV5-1 and TRBJ1-1 for the parts outside the CDR3, the full variable domain is KAGVTQTPRYLIKTRGQQVTLSCSPISGHRSVSWYQQTPGQGLQFLFEYFSETQRNKGNFPGRFSGRQFSNSRSEMNVSTLELGDSALYLCASSLGGGTEAFFGQGTRLTVV.

The genes are TRBV28 and TRBJ2-7, with 7 bases fitting TRBD1. The V segment lost 3 bases and the J segment 4 bases; nucleotides outside the gene matches: 6. The CDR3 spans 14 residues. The germline V gene encodes CDR1 MDHEN and CDR2 SYDVKM. Written as DNA, the CDR3 is TGTGCCAGCAGTTTCCAGGGGGTGGGATACGAGCAGTACTTC. Translating it yields CASSFQGVGYEQYF.

V and J are TRBV6-9 and TRBJ2-7; 8 nucleotides match TRBD1. The germline gives CDR1 MNHGY, CDR2 SVAAGI. CDR3 length: 17 residues. J gave up 3 bases and V 10 bases, and 20 bases lay outside the gene matches. Written as DNA, the CDR3 is TGTGCCATTTACGTCTCGAACCGGGACAGGATGATCTACGAGCAGTACTTC. It yields the protein CAIYVSNRDRMIYEQYF.